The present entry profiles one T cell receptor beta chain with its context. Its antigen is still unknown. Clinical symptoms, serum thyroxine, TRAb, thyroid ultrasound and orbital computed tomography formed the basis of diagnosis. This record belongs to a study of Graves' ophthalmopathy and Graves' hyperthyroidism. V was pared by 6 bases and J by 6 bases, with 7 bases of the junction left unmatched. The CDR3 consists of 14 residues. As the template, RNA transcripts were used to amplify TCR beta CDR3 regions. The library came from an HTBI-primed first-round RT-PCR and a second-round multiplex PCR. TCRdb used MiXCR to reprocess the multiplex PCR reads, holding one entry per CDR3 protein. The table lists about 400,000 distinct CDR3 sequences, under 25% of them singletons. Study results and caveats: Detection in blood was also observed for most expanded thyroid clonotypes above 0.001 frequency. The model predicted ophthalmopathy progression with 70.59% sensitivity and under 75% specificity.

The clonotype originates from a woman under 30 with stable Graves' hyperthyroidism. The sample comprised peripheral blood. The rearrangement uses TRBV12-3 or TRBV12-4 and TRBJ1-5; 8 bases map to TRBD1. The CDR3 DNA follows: TGTGCCAGCAGCCGAGGACAGGGCGGTCAGCCCCAGCATTTT. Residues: CASSRGQGGQPQHF.